The subject of this entry is one T cell receptor beta chain. This entry is derived from a study of blood T cell repertoires in COVID-19. In the study overall: The United States, Italy and Spain were the sources of the acute and convalescent COVID-19 samples. Nucleic acid was either cDNA or gDNA, and it came from T cells, B-cell-depleted T cells, or PBMCs.

Germline V gene sequence: CDR1 SGHTA, CDR2 FQGNSA. The CDR3 length is 15 residues. V dropped 1 base and J dropped 2 bases, with 12 bases sitting between them. Original methodology: By means of reference gene primer amplification, nucleated cell counts were estimated. Sequencing used immunoSEQ multiplex PCR; TCRdb keeps in-frame clones, though not all of them. V, J and clone size derive from that table, while D and trimming were established from the DNA sequence. Found here are some 100,000 clones, around 81% of them singletons; the top ten hold about 4.7%. The sample consisted of peripheral blood. This chain links TRBV7-2 with TRBJ2-7, with D possibly matching TRBD2 (6 bases). The receptor was isolated from a human donor in a cohort sampled during active or convalescent COVID-19. The CDR3 sequence is CASSLVVGGPYEQYF. CDR3 coding DNA: TGTGCCAGCAGCTTAGTAGTGGGGGGACCCTACGAGCAGTACTTC.